These 11 T cell receptor beta chains were all obtained from the same sample, sequenced in a study of T-cell reconstitution after alpha-beta-depleted transplantation in children. A library of TCRbeta sequences, prepared with unique molecular identifiers, was generated. Each CDR3 protein gets one entry after TCRdb re-called the PCR reads with MiXCR. Of 440,000 or so distinct CDR3 sequences listed, 43% were seen once; the top ten hold 27%. The input for sequencing was PBMCs, taken before TCRalphabeta/CD19-depleted stem cell transplant. The receptors derive from a girl aged 2-9 years with aplastic anemia, due to receive a stem cell transplant.

V and J are TRBV10-3 and TRBJ2-6, with D unresolved. In germline, CDR1 is ENHRY, CDR2 SYGVKD. Deletions cut 6 bases from V and 2 bases from J, with 8 bases between. CDR3 size: 14 residues. Here the CDR3 DNA reads TGTGCCATCAGCCAGGAAACTGGGGCCAACGTCCTGACTTTC. Residues: CAISQETGANVLTF.

This rearrangement joins TRBV30 to TRBJ2-2, with no clear D. The V end was cut by 5 bases, the J end by 6 bases, with 4 bases between. The CDR3 contains 10 residues. Germline values: CDR1 GTSNPN, CDR2 SVGIG (reference sequence). The DNA of the CDR3 is TGTGCCTGGGGACCCGGGGAGCTGTTTTTT. It codes for CAWGPGELFF.

This clonotype was recorded many times. The V call is TRBV6-1, the J call TRBJ2-4, with 9 nucleotides matching TRBD1. CDR1 is MNHNS and CDR2 is SASEGT in the germline V gene. V shed 3 bases, J shed 6 bases, and the junction held 6 bases outside the gene matches. The CDR3 runs 15 residues. The DNA for the CDR3 is TGTGCCAGCAGTGACAACAGGGGGCCCTCAAACATTCAGTACTTC. Translation gives CASSDNRGPSNIQYF.

This clonotype has a count of ten or more. The genes are TRBV7-2 and TRBJ2-3, with D unclear. The CDR3 loop spans 14 amino acids. The V and J ends lost 3 bases and 2 bases respectively, with 9 bases between them. CDR1 is SGHTA and CDR2 is FQGNSA in the germline V gene. Here the CDR3 reads CASSLFAVTDTQYF. The CDR3 nucleotides read TGTGCCAGCAGCTTGTTTGCGGTCACAGATACGCAGTATTTT.

The rearrangement joins TRBV29-1 to TRBJ2-3, with D uncertain. Deletions cut 5 bases from V and 2 bases from J, with 11 bases between. Germline CDR1 SQVTM, CDR2 ANQGSEA. There are 13 residues in the CDR3. The CDR3, as DNA: TGCAGCGTTCTCCGTTCATCCACAGATACGCAGTATTTT. This sequence encodes CSVLRSSTDTQYF.

This clonotype was seen only a few times. The V and J genes are TRBV7-9 and TRBJ2-7, with D perhaps matching TRBD1 (7 bases). CDR3 size: 15 residues. The germline gives CDR1 SEHNR, CDR2 FQNEAQ (reference sequence). V was pared by 1 base and J by 0 bases, with 10 bases between. The CDR3 here is CASSLVQGGSYEQYF. In nucleotides, the CDR3 is TGTGCCAGCAGCTTAGTCCAGGGGGGCTCCTACGAGCAGTACTTC.

This clonotype was observed at least ten times. The J gene is TRBJ2-7, the V gene TRBV7-2; TRBD2 matches 12 bases. The CDR3 consists of 15 residues. Trimming took 5 bases from V and 5 from J; bases not matched to a gene: 7. CDR1 and CDR2 from the germline V gene are SGHTA and FQGNSA. The CDR3 loop is CASSDTSGRINEQYF. In DNA, the CDR3 is TGTGCCAGCAGCGATACTAGCGGGAGGATCAACGAGCAGTACTTC.

The chain employs TRBV12-3 or TRBV12-4 and TRBJ2-2; no clear D. There are 14 residues in the CDR3. V dropped 6 bases and J dropped 3 bases, with 11 bases sitting between them. The CDR3 coding sequence is TGTGCCAGCAGGAGTATAGGTGACACCGGGGAGCTGTTTTTT. It encodes CASRSIGDTGELFF.

V usage is TRBV29-1 and J usage is TRBJ2-7; D not resolved. The CDR3 spans 11 residues. From germline, CDR1 is SQVTM and CDR2 ANQGSEA. Trimming took 2 bases from V and 0 from J, leaving 2 bases between them. Here the CDR3 reads CSVESSYEQYF. DNA for the CDR3: TGCAGCGTTGAAAGCTCCTACGAGCAGTACTTC.

V usage is TRBV6-5 and J usage is TRBJ1-2; D remains unclear. Germline-derived CDR1 and CDR2 are MNHEY and SVGAGI. V lost 2 bases, J lost 0 bases, and 1 base lay in between. The CDR3 sequence is 12 residues long. The CDR3 sequence is CASSYTNYGYTF. The CDR3 DNA sequence: TGTGCCAGCAGTTACACTAACTATGGCTACACCTTC.

The chain links TRBV4-1 to TRBJ2-3; D is ambiguous. Trimming removed 0 bases at V and 4 bases at J, with 11 bases between. CDR1 and CDR2 from the germline V gene are MGHRA and YSYEKL. The CDR3 is 15 residues long. The CDR3 sequence: CASSQDLRGADTQYF. DNA for the CDR3: TGCGCCAGCAGCCAAGATCTCCGTGGGGCAGATACGCAGTATTTT.